This T cell receptor beta chain was captured by sequencing in a study of blood T cell repertoires in COVID-19 (TCRdb year 2020). The study in broad terms: Samples from collaborators originated in the United States, Italy and Spain and spanned both the acute and convalescent phases of COVID-19. Samples came from the ongoing ImmuneRACE study (first 160 participants) plus 1,254 subjects from 6 global collaborators. Where available, HLA class I and class II types were obtained from metadata supplied by the sample provider rather than from assay-based typing. A freely available public database, intended as a resource for researchers studying the immune response to SARS-CoV-2, is where the repertoires were released. Sample metadata almost always included a de-identified subject ID, COVID-19 status, age in years and sex. The material from the prospective study consisted of cDNA or gDNA derived from T cells, B-cell-depleted T cells, or PBMCs. The dataset comprised deeply sampled blood TCRbeta repertoires from subjects exposed to, actively infected with, or recovered from COVID-19. What the study reported, not specific to this receptor: How much clinical and demographic metadata was included differed by source and by participant, and the metadata was provided uncurated.

TCRbeta CDR3 regions were amplified from genomic DNA using the immunoSEQ Assay, a bias-controlled multiplex PCR. The source study handled its data this way. Within the assay, amplification of reference gene primers was used to estimate how many nucleated cells each sample contained. To quantify the absolute abundance of each unique TCRbeta CDR3 rearrangement, sequence reads were collapsed and filtered. Productive Simpson clonality was computed per sample as the square root of Simpson's diversity index over productive rearrangements. TCRdb took over this immuneACCESS table, retaining in-frame rearrangements with V and J assigned. Such tables are incomplete; in checked studies, under half of the missing clones stem from an unresolved V gene, and the remainder is unexplained. The V and J calls and clone size come from that table; D and trimming were worked out from the DNA. Counted in this sample were 200,000 to 300,000 clones; more than 75% of them appeared once. The top ten hold 0.95% to 1% of the sample.

The CDR3 numbers 14 residues from cysteine through phenylalanine. The DNA shown is the 42-base CDR3, in frame from base 1. Via the germline V gene (reference sequence), CDR1 is MNHEY and CDR2 SMNVEV. V loses 5 bases, J loses 1 base, and the germline ends lie 10 bases apart. Samples from volunteer blood donors who had recovered from COVID-19 were contributed by a second Seattle source. Whole blood was collected in K2EDTA tubes by collaborating institutions according to the institutions' own protocols. For TCRbeta analysis, collaborators shipped samples as frozen whole blood, isolated PBMCs, or DNA extracted from either of those sample types. A single count supports this clone. Its antigen has not been determined. One base away there is no much larger clone; base qualities are not given.

What was sequenced was peripheral blood. The rearrangement joined TRBV27 to TRBJ2-3, with the D gene not clear enough to name. The sequence was obtained from a woman aged 35 to 49 who had recovered from COVID-19. The CDR3 region has the sequence CASSAPLRTDTQYF. Here is the DNA: TGTGCCAGCAGTGCCCCACTACGCACAGATACGCAGTATTTT.